Included here is one T cell receptor beta chain sequence, with context. Its cognate antigen is unknown. Germline CDR1 reads SGHRS; CDR2 reads YFSETQ. V lost 2 bases and J 3 bases, leaving 8 bases between the germline ends. The CDR3 has 14 amino acids. The data derive from a study of T cell responses to AZD1222 COVID-19 vaccine. Study-level findings and limits: Seropositivity was recorded at baseline in only six AZD1222 recipients. Repertoire sampling happened only post peak T cell response.

Only in-frame clones appear in the TCRdb table, and some are missing; sequencing was by immunoSEQ multiplex PCR. In the table there are 150,000 to 170,000 clones, roughly nine tenths of which are singletons. The V gene is TRBV5-1, the J gene TRBJ2-2; weak D call: TRBD2 (6 bases). This TCR was recovered from an adult in good health. The sample was peripheral blood, taken on day 0 of MenACWY control vaccination. The CDR3: CASSFIADTGELFF. CDR3 DNA sequence: TGCGCCAGCAGCTTCATAGCGGACACCGGGGAGCTGTTTTTT.